The clone carrying this TCR beta chain was detected ten times or more. Molecular barcoded adaptors covering alpha/delta and beta/gamma chains were used on 400 ng RNA. TCRdb re-derived calls from the reads in MiXCR, one entry per CDR3 protein. This table holds 120,000 or so distinct CDR3 sequences, 10% to 15% found once. These data originate in a study of read filtering for tumor transcriptome and immune sequencing. Turning to the study itself: The cohort had more than 16 men and more than 13 women aged about 45 to 80, mean about 66 years.

Germline assignment: CDR1 SGHTA and CDR2 FQGNSA. The CDR3 loop spans 13 amino acids. V lost 0 bases and J 10 bases, leaving 10 bases between the germline ends. Sequences were obtained from a population of CD138-negative cells sorted from bone marrow. The clonotype was recovered from a donor older than 35 with multiple myeloma. This chain links TRBV7-2 with TRBJ2-1; D is ambiguous. CDR3 nucleotide sequence: TGTGCCAGCAGCTTAGCTGTTGGGATAGAGCAGTTCTTC. Its translation is CASSLAVGIEQFF.